The clone carrying this TCR beta chain occurred once. Its matching antigen is unknown. This sample is part of a study of cytomegalovirus exposure and HLA in healthy donors. Germline lookup yields CDR1 SGHNT and CDR2 YYREEE (reference sequence). The CDR3 covers 15 residues. J gave up 6 bases and V 4 bases, and 11 bases lay outside the gene matches. The PCR contained 60 Vbeta and 13 Jbeta primers. Generated by immunoSEQ multiplex PCR, the TCRdb table keeps only in-frame clones and is missing some. The sample contains about 150,000 clones, around 85% of which appear only once. General study points: By HLA locus, TCR association rates varied in a later analysis, with DRB1 showing the most and HLA-C the fewest. It was 164 TCR beta chains that were listed as cytomegalovirus-associated.

Sequencing used PBMCs. The chain is built from TRBV5-4 and TRBJ2-3; the match to TRBD1 covers 7 bases. The TCR comes from a woman in her 30s in good health and CMV-seronegative. CDR3 sequence (DNA): TGTGCCAGCAGCATACGACAGGGCATTTACGATACGCAGTATTTT. Translated, it gives CASSIRQGIYDTQYF.